The 2 T cell receptor beta chains listed next were all sequenced from one sample in a study of T-cell memory formation after mild COVID-19. Each CDR3 protein gets one entry after TCRdb re-called the 5' RACE reads with MiXCR. The data show 120,000 to 150,000 distinct CDR3 sequences, 11% to 15% seen once. Source material: PBMCs or a T cell subset sorted from them (not recorded which). These receptor sequences come from an adult woman who had mild COVID-19 (a few samples of this study predate the infection). Cell type and time point are not known.

This clonotype was seen ten or more times. The chain combines TRBV10-3 with TRBJ2-3, with 7 positions matching TRBD1. Germline CDR1 is ENHRY and CDR2 is SYGVKD. The CDR3 has 16 amino acids. The junction had 6 bases not matched to a gene; V was cut back by 3 bases and J by 0 bases. The CDR3 sequence: CAISDPRRGSTDTQYF. Written as DNA, the CDR3 is TGTGCCATCAGTGACCCACGCAGGGGGAGCACAGATACGCAGTATTTT.

This chain uses TRBV25-1 with TRBJ2-7, with D possibly being TRBD2 (5 bases). This CDR3 region has 15 residues. V was pared by 3 bases and J by 7 bases, with 19 bases between. Germline V gives CDR1 MGHDK, CDR2 SYGVNS. CDR3 in amino acids: CASSDPIARGWEQYF. DNA of the CDR3: TGTGCCAGCAGTGATCCTATCGCCCGGGGATGGGAGCAGTACTTC.